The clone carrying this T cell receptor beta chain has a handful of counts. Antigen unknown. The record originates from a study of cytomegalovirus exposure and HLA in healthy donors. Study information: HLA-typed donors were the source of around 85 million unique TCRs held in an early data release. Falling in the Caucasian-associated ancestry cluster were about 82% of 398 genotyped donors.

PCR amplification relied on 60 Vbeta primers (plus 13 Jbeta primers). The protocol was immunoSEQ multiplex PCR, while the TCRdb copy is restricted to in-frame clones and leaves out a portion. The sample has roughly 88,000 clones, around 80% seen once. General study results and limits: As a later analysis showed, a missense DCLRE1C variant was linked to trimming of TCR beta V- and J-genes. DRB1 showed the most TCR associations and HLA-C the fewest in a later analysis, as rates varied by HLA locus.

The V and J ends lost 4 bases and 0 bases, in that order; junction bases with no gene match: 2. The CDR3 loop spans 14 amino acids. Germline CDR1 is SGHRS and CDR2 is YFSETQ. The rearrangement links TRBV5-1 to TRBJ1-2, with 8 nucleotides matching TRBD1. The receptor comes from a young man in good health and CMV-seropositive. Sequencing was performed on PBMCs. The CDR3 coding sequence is TGCGCCAGCAGCCCGGGACAGGCTAACTATGGCTACACCTTC. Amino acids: CASSPGQANYGYTF.